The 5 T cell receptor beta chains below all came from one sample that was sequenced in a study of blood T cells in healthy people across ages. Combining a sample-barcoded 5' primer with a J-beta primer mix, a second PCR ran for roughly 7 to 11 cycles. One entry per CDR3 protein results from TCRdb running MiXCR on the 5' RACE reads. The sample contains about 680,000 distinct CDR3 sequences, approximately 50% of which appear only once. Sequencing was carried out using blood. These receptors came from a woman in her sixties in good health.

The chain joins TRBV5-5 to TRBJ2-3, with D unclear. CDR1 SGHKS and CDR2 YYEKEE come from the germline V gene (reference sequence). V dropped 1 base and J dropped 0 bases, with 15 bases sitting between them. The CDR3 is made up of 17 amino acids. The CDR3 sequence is CASSLYRATASTDTQYF. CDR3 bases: TGTGCCAGCAGCTTGTATCGCGCTACCGCTAGCACAGATACGCAGTATTTT.

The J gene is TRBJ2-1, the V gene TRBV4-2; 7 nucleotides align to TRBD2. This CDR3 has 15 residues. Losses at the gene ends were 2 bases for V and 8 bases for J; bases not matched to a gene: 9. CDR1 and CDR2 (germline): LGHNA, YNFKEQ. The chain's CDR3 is CASSQTGTMFDEQFF. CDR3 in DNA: TGTGCCAGCAGCCAAACGGGGACTATGTTTGATGAGCAGTTCTTC.

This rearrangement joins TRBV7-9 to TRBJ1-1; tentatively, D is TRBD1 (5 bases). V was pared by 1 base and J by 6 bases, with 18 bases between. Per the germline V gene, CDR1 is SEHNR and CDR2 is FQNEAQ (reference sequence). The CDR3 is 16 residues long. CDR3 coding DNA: TGTGCCAGCAGCTTAGATCGCCCGGGAGAGGGGTCTGAAGCTTTCTTT. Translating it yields CASSLDRPGEGSEAFF.

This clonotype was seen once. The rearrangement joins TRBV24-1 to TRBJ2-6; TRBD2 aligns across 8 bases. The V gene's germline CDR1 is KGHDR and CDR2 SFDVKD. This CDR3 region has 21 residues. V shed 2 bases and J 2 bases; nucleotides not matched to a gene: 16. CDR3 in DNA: TGTGCCACCAGTGATTCCCAATTAGGGCGGGGGGCATCAGCTGGGGCCAACGTCCTGACTTTC. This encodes CATSDSQLGRGASAGANVLTF.

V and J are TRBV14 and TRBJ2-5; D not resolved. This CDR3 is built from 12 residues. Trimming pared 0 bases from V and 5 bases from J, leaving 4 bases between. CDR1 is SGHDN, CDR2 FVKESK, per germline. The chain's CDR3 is CASSQDWETQYF. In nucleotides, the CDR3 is TGTGCCAGCAGCCAAGATTGGGAGACCCAGTACTTC.